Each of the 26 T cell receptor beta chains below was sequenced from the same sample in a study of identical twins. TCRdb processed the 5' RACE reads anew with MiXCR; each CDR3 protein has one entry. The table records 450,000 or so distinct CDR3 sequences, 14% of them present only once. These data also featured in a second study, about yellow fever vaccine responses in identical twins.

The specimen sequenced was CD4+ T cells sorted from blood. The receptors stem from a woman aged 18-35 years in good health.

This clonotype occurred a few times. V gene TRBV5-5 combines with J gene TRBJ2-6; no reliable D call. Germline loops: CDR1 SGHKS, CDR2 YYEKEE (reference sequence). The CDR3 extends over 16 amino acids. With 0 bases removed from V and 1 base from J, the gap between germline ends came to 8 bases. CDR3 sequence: CASSLVVGSGANVLTF. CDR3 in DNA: TGTGCCAGCAGCTTGGTCGTGGGGTCTGGGGCCAACGTCCTGACTTTC. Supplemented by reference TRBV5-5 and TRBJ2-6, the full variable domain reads DAGVTQSPTHLIKTRGQQVTLRCSPISGHKSVSWYQQVLGQGPQFIFQYYEKEERGRGNFPDRFSARQFPNYSSELNVNALLLGDSALYLCASSLVVGSGANVLTFGAGSRLTVL.

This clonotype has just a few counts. CDR3 coding DNA: TGTGCCAGCAGCGGACAGGCTGGTGTTGTTAATGAGCAGTTCTTC. Translation: CASSGQAGVVNEQFF. The chain has TRBV7-9 and TRBJ2-1; 7 nucleotides line up with TRBD1. Losses at the gene ends were 5 bases for V and 7 bases for J; bases not matched to a gene: 11. Germline V lookup: CDR1 SEHNR, CDR2 FQNEAQ (reference sequence). The CDR3 consists of 15 residues.

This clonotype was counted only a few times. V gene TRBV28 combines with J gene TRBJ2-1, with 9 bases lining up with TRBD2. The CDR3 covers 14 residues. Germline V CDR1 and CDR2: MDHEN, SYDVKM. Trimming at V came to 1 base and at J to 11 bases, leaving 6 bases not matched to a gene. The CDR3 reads CASSLYTAGGKQFF. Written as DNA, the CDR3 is TGTGCCAGCAGTTTATATACTGCGGGGGGGAAGCAGTTCTTC.

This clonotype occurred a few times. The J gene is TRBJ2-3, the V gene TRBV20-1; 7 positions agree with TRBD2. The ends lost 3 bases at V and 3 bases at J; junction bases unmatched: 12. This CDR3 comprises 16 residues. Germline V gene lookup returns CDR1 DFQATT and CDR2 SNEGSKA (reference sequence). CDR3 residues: CSASFKGGRSTDTQYF. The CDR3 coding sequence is TGCAGTGCTAGTTTTAAGGGCGGGAGATCAACAGATACGCAGTATTTT.

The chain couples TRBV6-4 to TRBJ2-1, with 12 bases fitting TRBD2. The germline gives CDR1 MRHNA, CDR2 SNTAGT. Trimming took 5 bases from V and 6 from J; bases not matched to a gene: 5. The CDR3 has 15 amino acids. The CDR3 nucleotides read TGTGCCAGCAGTTCGGCTAGCGGGGGGGCCAATGAGCAGTTCTTC. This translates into CASSSASGGANEQFF.

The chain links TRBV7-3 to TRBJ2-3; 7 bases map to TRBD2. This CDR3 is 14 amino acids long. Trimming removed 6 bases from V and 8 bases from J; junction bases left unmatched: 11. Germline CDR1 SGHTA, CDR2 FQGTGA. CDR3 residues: CASSSSGGGITQYF. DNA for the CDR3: TGTGCCAGCAGTTCTAGCGGCGGAGGTATTACGCAGTATTTT.

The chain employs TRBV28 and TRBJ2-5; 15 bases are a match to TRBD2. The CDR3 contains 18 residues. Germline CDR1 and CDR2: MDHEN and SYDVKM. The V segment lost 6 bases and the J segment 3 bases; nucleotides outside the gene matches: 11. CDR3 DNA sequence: TGTGCCAGCAGCGACTTCGGACTAGCGGGAGGGATTGAAGAGACCCAGTACTTC. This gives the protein CASSDFGLAGGIEETQYF.

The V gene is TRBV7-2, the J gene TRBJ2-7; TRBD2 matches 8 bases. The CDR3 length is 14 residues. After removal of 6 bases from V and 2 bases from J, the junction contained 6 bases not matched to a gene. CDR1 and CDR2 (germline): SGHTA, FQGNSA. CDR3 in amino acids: CASSISGGPYEQYF. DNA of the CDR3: TGTGCCAGCAGTATAAGCGGGGGCCCCTACGAGCAGTACTTC.

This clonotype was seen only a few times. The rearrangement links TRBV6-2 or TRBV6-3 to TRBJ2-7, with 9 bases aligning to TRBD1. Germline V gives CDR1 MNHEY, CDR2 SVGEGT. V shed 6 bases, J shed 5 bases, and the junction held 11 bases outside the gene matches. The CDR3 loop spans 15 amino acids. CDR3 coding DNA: TGTGCCAGCAGATCTCCGGGACAGGGTAGCCACGAGCAGTACTTC. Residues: CASRSPGQGSHEQYF.

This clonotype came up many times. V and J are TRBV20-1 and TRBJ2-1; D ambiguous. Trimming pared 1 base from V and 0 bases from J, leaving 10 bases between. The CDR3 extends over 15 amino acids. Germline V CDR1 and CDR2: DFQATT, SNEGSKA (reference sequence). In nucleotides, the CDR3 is TGCAGTGCTAGAGGATCCAGAAGCTCCTACAATGAGCAGTTCTTC. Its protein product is CSARGSRSSYNEQFF.

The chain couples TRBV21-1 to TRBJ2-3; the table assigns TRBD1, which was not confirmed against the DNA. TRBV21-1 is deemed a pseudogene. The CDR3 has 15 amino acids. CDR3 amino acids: CASSTRDRGSDTQYF. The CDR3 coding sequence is TGTGCCAGCAGCACCCGGGACAGGGGGTCCGATACGCAGTATTTT.

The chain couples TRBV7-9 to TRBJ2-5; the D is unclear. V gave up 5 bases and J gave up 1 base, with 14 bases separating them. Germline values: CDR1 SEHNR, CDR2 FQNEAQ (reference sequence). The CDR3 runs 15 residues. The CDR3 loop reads CASSALVAVQETQYF. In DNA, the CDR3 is TGTGCCAGCAGCGCCCTCGTCGCAGTCCAAGAGACCCAGTACTTC.

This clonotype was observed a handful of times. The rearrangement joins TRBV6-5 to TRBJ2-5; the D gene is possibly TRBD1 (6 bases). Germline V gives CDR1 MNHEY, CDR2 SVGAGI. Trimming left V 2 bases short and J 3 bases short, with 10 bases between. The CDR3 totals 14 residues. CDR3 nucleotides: TGTGCCAGCAGTTACCCTGGACAGAAAGAGACCCAGTACTTC. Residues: CASSYPGQKETQYF.

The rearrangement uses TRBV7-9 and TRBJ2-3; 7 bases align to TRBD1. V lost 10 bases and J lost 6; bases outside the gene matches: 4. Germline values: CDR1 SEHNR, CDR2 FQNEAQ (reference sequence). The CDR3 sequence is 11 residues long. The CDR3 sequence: CAIQGRDTQYF. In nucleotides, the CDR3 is TGTGCCATACAGGGGCGGGATACGCAGTATTTT.

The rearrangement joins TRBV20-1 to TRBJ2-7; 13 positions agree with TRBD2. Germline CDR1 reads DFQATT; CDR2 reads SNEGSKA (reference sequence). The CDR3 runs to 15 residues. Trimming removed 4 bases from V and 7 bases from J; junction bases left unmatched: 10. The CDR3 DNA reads TGCAGTGCTAATTCCGGACTAGCGGGGGCGGGGGAGCAGTACTTC. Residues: CSANSGLAGAGEQYF.

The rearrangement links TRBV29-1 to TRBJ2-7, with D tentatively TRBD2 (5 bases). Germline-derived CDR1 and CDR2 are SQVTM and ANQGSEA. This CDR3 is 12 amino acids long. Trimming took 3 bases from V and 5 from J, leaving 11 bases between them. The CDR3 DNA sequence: TGCAGCGTTGACTATGGGCGGGACGAGCAGTACTTC. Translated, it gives CSVDYGRDEQYF.

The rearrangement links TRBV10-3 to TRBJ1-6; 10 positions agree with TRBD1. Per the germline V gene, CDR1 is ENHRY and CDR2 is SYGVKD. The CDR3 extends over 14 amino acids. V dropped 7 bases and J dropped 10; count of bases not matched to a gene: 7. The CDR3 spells CAIKGTGDGSPLHF. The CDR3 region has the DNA TGTGCCATCAAAGGGACAGGGGATGGCTCACCCCTCCACTTT.

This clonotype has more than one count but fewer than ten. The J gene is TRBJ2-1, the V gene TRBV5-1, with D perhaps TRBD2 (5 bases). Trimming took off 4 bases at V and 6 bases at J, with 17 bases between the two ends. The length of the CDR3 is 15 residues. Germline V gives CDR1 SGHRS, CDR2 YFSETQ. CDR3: CASSRPDSPGNEQFF. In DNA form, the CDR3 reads TGCGCCAGCAGCCGCCCGGACTCCCCCGGCAATGAGCAGTTCTTC.

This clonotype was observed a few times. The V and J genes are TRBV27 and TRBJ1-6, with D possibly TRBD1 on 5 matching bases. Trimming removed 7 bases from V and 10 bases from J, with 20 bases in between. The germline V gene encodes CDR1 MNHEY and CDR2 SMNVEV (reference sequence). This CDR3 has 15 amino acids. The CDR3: CASKGTGGRGSPLHF. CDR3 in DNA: TGTGCCAGCAAGGGGACTGGGGGGAGGGGATCACCCCTCCACTTT.

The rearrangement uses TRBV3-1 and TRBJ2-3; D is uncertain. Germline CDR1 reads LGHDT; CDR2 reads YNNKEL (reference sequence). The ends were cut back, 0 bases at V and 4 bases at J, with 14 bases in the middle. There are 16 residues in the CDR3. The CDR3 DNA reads TGTGCCAGCAGCCAAGATTTTGGGTCCGGTGCAGATACGCAGTATTTT. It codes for CASSQDFGSGADTQYF.

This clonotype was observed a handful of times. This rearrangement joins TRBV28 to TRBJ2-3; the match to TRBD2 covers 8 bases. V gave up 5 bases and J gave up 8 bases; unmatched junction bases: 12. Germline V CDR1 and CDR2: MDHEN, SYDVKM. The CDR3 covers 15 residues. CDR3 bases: TGTGCCAGCAGTCCTGAACCGGGACTAGTCCCTACGCAGTATTTT. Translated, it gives CASSPEPGLVPTQYF.

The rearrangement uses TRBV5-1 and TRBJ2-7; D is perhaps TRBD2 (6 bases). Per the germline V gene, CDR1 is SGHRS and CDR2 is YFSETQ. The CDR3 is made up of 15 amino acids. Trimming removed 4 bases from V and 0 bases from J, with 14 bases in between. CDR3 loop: CASSPSSEYSYEQYF. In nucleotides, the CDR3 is TGCGCCAGCAGCCCTTCTAGCGAATACTCCTACGAGCAGTACTTC.

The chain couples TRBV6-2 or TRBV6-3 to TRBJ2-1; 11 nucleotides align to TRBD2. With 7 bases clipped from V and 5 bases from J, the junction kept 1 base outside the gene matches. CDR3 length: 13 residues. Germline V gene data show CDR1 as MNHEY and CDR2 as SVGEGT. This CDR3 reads CASKGLADNEQFF. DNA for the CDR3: TGTGCCAGCAAGGGACTAGCGGACAATGAGCAGTTCTTC.

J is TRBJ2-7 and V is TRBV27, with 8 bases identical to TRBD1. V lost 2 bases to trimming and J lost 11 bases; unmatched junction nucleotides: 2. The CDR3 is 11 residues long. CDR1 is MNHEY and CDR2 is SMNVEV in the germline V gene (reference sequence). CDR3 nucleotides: TGTGCCAGCAGTTTACAGGGGGCGGAGTACTTC. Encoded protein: CASSLQGAEYF.

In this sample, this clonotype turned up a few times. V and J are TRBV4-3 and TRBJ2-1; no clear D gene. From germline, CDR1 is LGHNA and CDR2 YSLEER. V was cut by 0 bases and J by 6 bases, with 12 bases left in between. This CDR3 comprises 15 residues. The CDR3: CASSQDSGFGNEQFF. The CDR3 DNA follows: TGCGCCAGCAGCCAAGATTCCGGGTTCGGCAATGAGCAGTTCTTC.

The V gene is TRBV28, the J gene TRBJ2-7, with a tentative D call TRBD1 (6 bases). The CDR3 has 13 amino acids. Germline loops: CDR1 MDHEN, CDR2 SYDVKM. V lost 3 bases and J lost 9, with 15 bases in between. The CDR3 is CASSLTGPWMQYF. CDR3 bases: TGTGCCAGCAGTTTGACAGGTCCCTGGATGCAGTACTTC. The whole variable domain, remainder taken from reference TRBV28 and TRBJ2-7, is DVKVTQSSRYLVKRTGEKVFLECVQDMDHENMFWYRQDPGLGLRLIYFSYDVKMKEKGDIPEGYSVSREKKERFSLILESASTNQTSMYLCASSLTGPWMQYFGPGTRLTVT.